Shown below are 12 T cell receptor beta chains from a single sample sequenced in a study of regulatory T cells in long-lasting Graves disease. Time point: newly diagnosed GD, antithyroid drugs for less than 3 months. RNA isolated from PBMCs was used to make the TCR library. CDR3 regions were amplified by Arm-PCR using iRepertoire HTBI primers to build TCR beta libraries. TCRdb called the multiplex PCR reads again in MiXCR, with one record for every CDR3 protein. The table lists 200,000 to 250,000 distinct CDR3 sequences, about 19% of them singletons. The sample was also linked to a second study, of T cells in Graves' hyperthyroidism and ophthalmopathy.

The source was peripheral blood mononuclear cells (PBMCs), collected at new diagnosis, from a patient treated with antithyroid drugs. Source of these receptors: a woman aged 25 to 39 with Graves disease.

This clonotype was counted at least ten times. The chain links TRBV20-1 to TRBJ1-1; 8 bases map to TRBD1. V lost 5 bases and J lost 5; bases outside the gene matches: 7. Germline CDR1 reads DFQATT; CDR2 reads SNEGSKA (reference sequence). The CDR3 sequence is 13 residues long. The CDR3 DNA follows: TGCAGTGCTCCCCGGACAGGGAGGACTGAAGCTTTCTTT. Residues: CSAPRTGRTEAFF.

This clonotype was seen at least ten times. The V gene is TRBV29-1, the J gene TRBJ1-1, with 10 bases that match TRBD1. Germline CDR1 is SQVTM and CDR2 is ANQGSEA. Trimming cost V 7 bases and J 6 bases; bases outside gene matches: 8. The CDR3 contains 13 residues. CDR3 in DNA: TGCAGCGCAAGACAGGGGGCAGGGGCTGAAGCTTTCTTT. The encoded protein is CSARQGAGAEAFF.

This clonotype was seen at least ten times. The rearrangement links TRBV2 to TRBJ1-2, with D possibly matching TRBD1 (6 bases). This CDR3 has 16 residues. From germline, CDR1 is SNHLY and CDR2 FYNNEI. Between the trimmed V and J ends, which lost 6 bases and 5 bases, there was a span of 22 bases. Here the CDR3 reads CASRTTGDTAVYGYTF. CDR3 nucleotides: TGTGCCAGCAGGACGACCGGGGACACCGCTGTTTATGGCTACACCTTC. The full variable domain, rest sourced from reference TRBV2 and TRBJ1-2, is EPEVTQTPSHQVTQMGQEVILRCVPISNHLYFYWYRQILGQKVEFLVSFYNNEISEKSEIFDDQFSVERPDGSNFTLKIRSTKLEDSAMYFCASRTTGDTAVYGYTFGSGTRLTVV.

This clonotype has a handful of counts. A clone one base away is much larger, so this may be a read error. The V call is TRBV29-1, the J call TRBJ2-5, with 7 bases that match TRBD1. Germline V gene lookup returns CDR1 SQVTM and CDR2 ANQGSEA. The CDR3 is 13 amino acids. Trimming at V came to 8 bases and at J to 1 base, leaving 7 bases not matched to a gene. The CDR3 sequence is CSRTGDLQETQYF. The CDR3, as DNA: TGCAGCCGAACAGGGGACCTCCAAGAGACCCAGTACTTC.

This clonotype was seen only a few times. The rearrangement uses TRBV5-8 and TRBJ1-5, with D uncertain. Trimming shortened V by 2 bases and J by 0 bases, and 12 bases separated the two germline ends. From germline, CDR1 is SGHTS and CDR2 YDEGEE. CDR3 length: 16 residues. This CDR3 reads CASSFLTDYSNQPQHF. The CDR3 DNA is TGTGCCAGCAGCTTTCTGACCGACTATAGCAATCAGCCCCAGCATTTT.

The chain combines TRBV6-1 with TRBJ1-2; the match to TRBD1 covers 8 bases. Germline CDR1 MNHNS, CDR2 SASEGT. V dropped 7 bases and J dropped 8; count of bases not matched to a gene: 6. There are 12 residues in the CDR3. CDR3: CASNGQGEGYTF. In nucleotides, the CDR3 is TGTGCCAGCAATGGACAGGGAGAAGGCTACACCTTC.

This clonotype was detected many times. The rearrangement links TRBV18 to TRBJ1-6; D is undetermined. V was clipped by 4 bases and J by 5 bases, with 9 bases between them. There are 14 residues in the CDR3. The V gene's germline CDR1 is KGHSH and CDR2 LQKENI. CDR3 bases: TGTGCCAGCTCACTAAACAGAGATAATTCACCCCTCCACTTT. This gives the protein CASSLNRDNSPLHF. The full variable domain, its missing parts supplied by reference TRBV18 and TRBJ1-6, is NAGVMQNPRHLVRRRGQEARLRCSPMKGHSHVYWYRQLPEEGLKFMVYLQKENIIDESGMPKERFSAEFPKEGPSILRIQQVVRGDSAAYFCASSLNRDNSPLHFGNGTRLTVT.

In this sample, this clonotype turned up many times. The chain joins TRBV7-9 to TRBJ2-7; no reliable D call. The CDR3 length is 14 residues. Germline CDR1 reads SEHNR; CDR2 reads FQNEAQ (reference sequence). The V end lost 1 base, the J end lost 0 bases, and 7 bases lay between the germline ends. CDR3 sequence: CASSLEGFSYEQYF. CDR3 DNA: TGTGCCAGCAGCTTAGAGGGATTCTCCTACGAGCAGTACTTC.

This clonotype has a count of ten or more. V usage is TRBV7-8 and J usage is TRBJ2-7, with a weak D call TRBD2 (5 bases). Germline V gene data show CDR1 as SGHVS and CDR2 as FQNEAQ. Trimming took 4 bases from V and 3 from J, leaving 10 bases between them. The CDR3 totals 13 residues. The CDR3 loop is CASSSQTSYEQYF. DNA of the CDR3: TGTGCCAGCAGCTCCCAAACTAGCTACGAGCAGTACTTC.

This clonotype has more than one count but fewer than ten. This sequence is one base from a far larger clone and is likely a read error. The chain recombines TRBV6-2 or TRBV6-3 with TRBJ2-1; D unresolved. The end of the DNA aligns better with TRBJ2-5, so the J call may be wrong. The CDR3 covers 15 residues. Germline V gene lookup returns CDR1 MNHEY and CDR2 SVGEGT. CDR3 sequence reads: CAGSALDGLRETQYF. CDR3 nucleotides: TGTGCCGGCAGTGCTTTGGACGGTCTGAGGGAGACCCAGTACTTC.

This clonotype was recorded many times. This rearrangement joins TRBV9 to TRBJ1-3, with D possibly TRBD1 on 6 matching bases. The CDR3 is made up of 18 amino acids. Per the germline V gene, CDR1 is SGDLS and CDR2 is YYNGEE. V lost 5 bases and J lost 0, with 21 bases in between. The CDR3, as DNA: TGTGCCAGCAGTACCCTTATGGATCGGGACATCTCTGGAAACACCATATATTTT. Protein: CASSTLMDRDISGNTIYF.

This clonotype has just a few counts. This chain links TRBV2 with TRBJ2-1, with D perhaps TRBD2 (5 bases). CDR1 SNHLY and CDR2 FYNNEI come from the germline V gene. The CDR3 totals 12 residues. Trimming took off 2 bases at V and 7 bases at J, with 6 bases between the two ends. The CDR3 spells CASSESGNEQFF. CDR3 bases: TGTGCCAGCAGTGAATCGGGGAATGAGCAGTTCTTC.